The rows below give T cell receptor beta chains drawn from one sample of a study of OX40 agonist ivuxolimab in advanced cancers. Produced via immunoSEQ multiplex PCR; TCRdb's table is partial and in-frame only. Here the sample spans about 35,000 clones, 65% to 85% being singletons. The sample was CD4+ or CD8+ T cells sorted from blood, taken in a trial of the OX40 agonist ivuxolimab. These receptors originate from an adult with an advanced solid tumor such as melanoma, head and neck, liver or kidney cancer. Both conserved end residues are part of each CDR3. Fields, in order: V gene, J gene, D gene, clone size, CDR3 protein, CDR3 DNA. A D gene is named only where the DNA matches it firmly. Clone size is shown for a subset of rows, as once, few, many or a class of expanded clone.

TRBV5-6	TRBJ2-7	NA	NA	CASSFGSTPYEQYF	TGTGCCAGCAGCTTTGGCAGCACACCCTACGAGCAGTACTTC
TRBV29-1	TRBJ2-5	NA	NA	CSVEGGAEETQYF	TGCAGCGTTGAAGGGGGGGCCGAAGAGACCCAGTACTTC
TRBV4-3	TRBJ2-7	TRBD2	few	CASSQGLAIASSYEQYF	TGCGCCAGCAGCCAGGGACTAGCGATCGCTAGCTCCTACGAGCAGTACTTC
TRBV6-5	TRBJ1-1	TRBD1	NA	CASSYSGTGNTEAFF	TGTGCCAGCAGTTACTCGGGGACAGGGAACACTGAAGCTTTCTTT
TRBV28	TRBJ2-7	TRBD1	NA	CASSDQGAQVYEQYF	TGTGCCAGCAGTGATCAGGGGGCGCAAGTCTACGAGCAGTACTTC
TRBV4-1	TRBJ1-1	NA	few	CASSQDPGSGTEAFF	TGCGCCAGCAGCCAAGATCCGGGATCCGGCACTGAAGCTTTCTTT
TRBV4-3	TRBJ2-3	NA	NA	CASSQVFSGTDTQYF	TGCGCCAGCAGCCAAGTCTTCTCGGGAACAGATACGCAGTATTTT
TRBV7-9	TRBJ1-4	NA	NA	CASSHRDPNEKLFF	TGTGCCAGCAGCCACAGGGACCCCAATGAAAAACTGTTTTTT
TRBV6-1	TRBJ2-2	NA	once	CATVDPNTGELFF	TGTGCCACCGTTGATCCGAACACCGGGGAGCTGTTTTTT
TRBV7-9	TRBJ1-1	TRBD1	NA	CASRNTGGGTLTEAFF	TGTGCCAGCAGAAATACAGGGGGTGGGACTCTCACTGAAGCTTTCTTT
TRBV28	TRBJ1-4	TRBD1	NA	CASSDLRGEKLFF	TGTGCCAGCAGCGATCTCAGGGGGGAAAAACTGTTTTTT
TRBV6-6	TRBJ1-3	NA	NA	CASSLLGRASGNTIYF	TGTGCCAGCAGTCTTCTTGGACGGGCCTCTGGAAACACCATATATTTT
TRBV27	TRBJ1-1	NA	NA	CASSFGGRGTEAFF	TGTGCCAGCAGTTTCGGCGGGAGGGGCACTGAAGCTTTCTTT
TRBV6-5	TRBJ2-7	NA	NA	CASTLLAGSEQYF	TGTGCCAGCACTCTACTGGCAGGGTCCGAGCAGTACTTC
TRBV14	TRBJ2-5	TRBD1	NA	CASSQDSRTGGQETQYF	TGTGCCAGCAGCCAAGATAGCCGGACAGGGGGACAAGAGACCCAGTACTTC
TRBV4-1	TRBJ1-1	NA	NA	CASSRTLDGTTEAFF	TGCGCCAGCAGCCGCACACTGGACGGGACCACTGAAGCTTTCTTT
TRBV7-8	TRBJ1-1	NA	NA	CASSPKGGRVEAFF	TGTGCCAGCAGCCCTAAAGGGGGAAGGGTTGAAGCTTTCTTT
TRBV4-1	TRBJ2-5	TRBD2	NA	CASSPLAGINQETQYF	TGCGCCAGCAGCCCACTAGCGGGCATTAACCAAGAGACCCAGTACTTC
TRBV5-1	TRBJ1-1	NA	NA	CASSSGGGFTEAFF	TGCGCCAGCAGCTCGGGCGGGGGATTCACTGAAGCTTTCTTT
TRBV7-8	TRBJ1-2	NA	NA	CASSSAENYGYTF	TGTGCCAGCAGCTCCGCCGAGAACTATGGCTACACCTTC
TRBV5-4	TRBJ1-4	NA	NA	CASSPGQGGKLFF	TGTGCCAGCAGCCCTGGACAAGGGGGAAAACTGTTTTTT
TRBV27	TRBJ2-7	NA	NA	CASGPLIEQYF	TGTGCCAGCGGTCCCCTGATAGAGCAGTACTTC
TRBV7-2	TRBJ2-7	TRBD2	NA	CASSLASYQSASGPYEQYF	TGTGCCAGCAGCTTAGCGTCGTATCAATCGGCTAGCGGTCCCTACGAGCAGTACTTC
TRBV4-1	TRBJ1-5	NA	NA	CASSQGQYNQPQHF	TGCGCCAGCAGCCAAGGACAGTACAATCAGCCCCAGCATTTT
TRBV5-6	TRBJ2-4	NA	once	CASSLASGAKNIQYF	TGTGCCAGCAGCTTGGCATCAGGGGCCAAAAACATTCAGTACTTC
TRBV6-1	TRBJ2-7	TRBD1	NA	CASSEEQGSSYEQYF	TGTGCCAGCAGTGAAGAACAGGGGAGCTCCTACGAGCAGTACTTC
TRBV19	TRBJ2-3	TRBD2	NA	CASSSGGMREWADTQYF	TGTGCCAGTAGTTCCGGGGGGATGCGGGAGTGGGCCGATACGCAGTATTTT
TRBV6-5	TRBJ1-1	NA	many	CASSGGYTEAFF	TGTGCCAGCAGCGGGGGTTACACTGAAGCTTTCTTT
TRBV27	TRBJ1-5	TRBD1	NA	CASSSGQGVNQPQHF	TGTGCCAGCAGTTCCGGACAGGGCGTTAATCAGCCCCAGCATTTT
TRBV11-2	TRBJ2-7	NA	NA	CASSLGGGSEQYF	TGTGCCAGCAGCTTAGGAGGGGGATCCGAGCAGTACTTC
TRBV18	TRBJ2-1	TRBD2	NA	CASSPTGLAGANEQFF	TGTGCCAGCTCACCGACCGGACTAGCGGGAGCCAATGAGCAGTTCTTC
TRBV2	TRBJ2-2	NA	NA	CASSDPGNTGELFF	TGTGCCAGCAGTGACCCAGGGAACACCGGGGAGCTGTTTTTT
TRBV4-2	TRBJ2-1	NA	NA	CASRLRIDVYNEQFF	TGTGCCAGCAGGTTGAGAATCGACGTCTACAATGAGCAGTTCTTC
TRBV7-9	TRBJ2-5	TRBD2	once	CASSLVLAGEETQYF	TGTGCCAGCAGCTTAGTACTCGCGGGAGAAGAGACCCAGTACTTC
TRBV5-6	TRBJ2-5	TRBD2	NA	CASSLVASGGVFDMETQYF	TGTGCCAGCAGCTTGGTGGCTAGCGGGGGGGTATTTGATATGGAGACCCAGTACTTC
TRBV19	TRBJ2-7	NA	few	CATEGAPSYEQYF	TGTGCCACCGAGGGAGCGCCTTCCTACGAGCAGTACTTC
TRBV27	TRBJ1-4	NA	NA	CASSFSYSRSYEKLFF	TGTGCCAGCAGTTTTTCCTACAGCAGAAGTTATGAAAAACTGTTTTTT
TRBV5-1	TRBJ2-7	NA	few	CASSWSQGQAYEQYF	TGCGCCAGCAGCTGGAGCCAAGGGCAAGCCTACGAGCAGTACTTC
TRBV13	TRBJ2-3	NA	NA	CASSFLGDTQYF	TGTGCCAGCAGCTTCCTGGGGGATACGCAGTATTTT
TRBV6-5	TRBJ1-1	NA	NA	CASSTKVENTEAFF	TGTGCCAGCAGTACGAAGGTGGAGAACACTGAAGCTTTCTTT
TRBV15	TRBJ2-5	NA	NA	CATSRDLDGTTQYF	TGTGCCACCAGCAGAGATCTCGACGGCACGACCCAGTACTTC
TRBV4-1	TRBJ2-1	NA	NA	CASSQVNEQFF	TGTGCCAGCAGCCAAGTGAATGAGCAGTTCTTC
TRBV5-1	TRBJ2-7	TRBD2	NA	CASSETGTSGGTDEQYF	TGCGCCAGCAGTGAGACCGGGACTAGCGGGGGGACCGACGAGCAGTACTTC
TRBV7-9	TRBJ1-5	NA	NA	CASSQTGEPQHF	TGTGCCAGCAGCCAGACTGGGGAGCCCCAGCATTTT
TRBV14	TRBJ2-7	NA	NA	CASSQGGTDPYGRQYF	TGTGCCAGCAGCCAAGGTGGAACAGATCCCTACGGAAGGCAGTACTTC
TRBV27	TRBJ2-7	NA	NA	CASSPGSGMASYEQYF	TGTGCCAGCAGTCCTGGATCAGGGATGGCTTCCTACGAGCAGTACTTC
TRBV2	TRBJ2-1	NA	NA	CASREGRIEQFF	TGTGCCAGCAGGGAGGGACGGATAGAGCAGTTCTTC
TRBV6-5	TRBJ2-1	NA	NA	CASMYNNGNEQFF	TGTGCCAGCATGTATAACAACGGGAATGAGCAGTTCTTC
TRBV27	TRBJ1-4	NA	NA	CASAPGTVEKLFF	TGTGCCAGTGCACCTGGGACGGTGGAAAAACTGTTTTTT
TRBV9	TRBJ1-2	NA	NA	CASSGDYGYTF	TGTGCCAGCAGCGGCGACTATGGCTACACCTTC
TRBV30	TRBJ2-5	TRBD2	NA	CAWFLPPQLAGIKTQYF	TGTGCCTGGTTCCTACCCCCCCAGCTAGCGGGGATTAAGACCCAGTACTTC
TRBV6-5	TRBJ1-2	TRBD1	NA	CASSSPIGQGTSIF	TGTGCCAGCAGCTCCCCAATCGGACAGGGTACTTCTATCTTC
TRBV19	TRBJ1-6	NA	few	CASTGVGSLMGNSPLHF	TGTGCCAGTACGGGGGTAGGTTCCCTCATGGGGAATTCACCCCTCCACTTT
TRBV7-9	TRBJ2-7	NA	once	CASSLVSVEQYF	TGTGCCAGCAGCTTAGTCTCCGTCGAGCAGTACTTC
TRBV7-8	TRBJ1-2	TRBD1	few	CASSSREGARYGYTF	TGTGCCAGCAGCTCCCGGGAGGGGGCGCGATATGGCTACACCTTC
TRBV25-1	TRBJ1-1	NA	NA	CASSDRGTEAFF	TGTGCCAGCAGTGACAGGGGAACTGAAGCTTTCTTT
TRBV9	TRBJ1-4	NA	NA	CASSGGARYEKLFF	TGTGCCAGCAGCGGGGGGGCAAGGTATGAAAAACTGTTTTTT
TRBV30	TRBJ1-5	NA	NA	CAWSDGVRNQPQHF	TGTGCCTGGAGTGACGGGGTTCGGAATCAGCCCCAGCATTTT
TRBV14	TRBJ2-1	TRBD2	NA	CASSQAGTSGDLEQFF	TGTGCCAGCAGCCAAGCGGGAACTAGCGGGGATCTTGAGCAGTTCTTC